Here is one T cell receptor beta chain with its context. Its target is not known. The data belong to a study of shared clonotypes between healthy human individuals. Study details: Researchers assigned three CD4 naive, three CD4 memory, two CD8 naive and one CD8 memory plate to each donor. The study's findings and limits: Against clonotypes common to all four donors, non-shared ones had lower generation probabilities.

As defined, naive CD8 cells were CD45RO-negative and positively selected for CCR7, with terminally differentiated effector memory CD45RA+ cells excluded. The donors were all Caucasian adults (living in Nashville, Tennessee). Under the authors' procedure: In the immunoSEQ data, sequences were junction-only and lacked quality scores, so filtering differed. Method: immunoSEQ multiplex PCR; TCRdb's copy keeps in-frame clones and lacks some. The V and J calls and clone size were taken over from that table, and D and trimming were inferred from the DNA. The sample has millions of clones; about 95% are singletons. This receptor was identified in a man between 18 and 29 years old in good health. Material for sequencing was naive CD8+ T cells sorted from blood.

The CDR3 protein is CASSYSKRGAGELFF. The DNA of the CDR3 is TGTGCCAGCAGTTACTCGAAACGAGGGGCCGGGGAGCTGTTTTTT. The chain couples TRBV6-5 to TRBJ2-2; perhaps D is TRBD1 or TRBD2 (5 bases each). Per the germline V gene, CDR1 is MNHEY and CDR2 is SVGAGI. Trimming left V 0 bases short and J 6 bases short, with 11 bases between. The CDR3 sequence is 15 residues long.